These 26 T cell receptor beta chains came from one sample sequenced in a study of OX40 agonist ivuxolimab in advanced cancers. Only in-frame clones appear in the TCRdb table, and some are missing; sequencing was by immunoSEQ multiplex PCR. The sample contains about 12,000 clones, over 70% of which appear only once. The sequenced sample was CD4+ or CD8+ T cells sorted from blood, obtained in a trial of the OX40 agonist ivuxolimab. The receptors shown here come from an adult with an advanced solid tumor such as melanoma, head and neck, liver or kidney cancer.

This clone was counted a single time. A read error may produce the germline difference seen at one junction end. The chain links TRBV7-7 to TRBJ2-3; D ambiguous. The CDR3 is 15 residues long. The germline V gene has CDR1 SSHAT and CDR2 FNYEAQ (reference sequence). CDR3 bases: TGTGCTAGCAGCTTAGTTGCAGGCGCCCCAGATACGCAGTATTTT. The encoded protein is CASSLVAGAPDTQYF.

This clone is categorized as large (0.1 to 1%). The gene calls are TRBV7-8 and TRBJ2-1; TRBD1 or TRBD2 may be the D gene (5 bases each). The CDR3 has 14 amino acids. The V end was cut by 8 bases, the J end by 5 bases, with 16 bases between. Per the germline V gene, CDR1 is SGHVS and CDR2 is FQNEAQ. DNA of the CDR3: TGTGCCAGCGGCCGGATGAGGGGTCACAATGAGCAGTTCTTC. This translates into CASGRMRGHNEQFF.

V gene TRBV18 combines with J gene TRBJ1-3, with 9 positions matching TRBD1. V lost 5 bases and J lost 8; bases outside the gene matches: 10. The germline CDR1 and CDR2 sequences are KGHSH and LQKENI. The CDR3 sequence is 15 residues long. CDR3 region: CASSETGGRADTIYF. The DNA of the CDR3 is TGTGCCAGCTCAGAAACAGGGGGCCGAGCGGACACCATATATTTT.

The genes are TRBV6-6 and TRBJ2-3, with TRBD2 identical over 8 bases. This CDR3 is built from 16 residues. Trimming at V came to 3 bases and at J to 2 bases, leaving 7 bases not matched to a gene. Germline CDR1 is MNHNY and CDR2 is SVGAGI (reference sequence). The CDR3 reads CASSYSGGTLTDTQYF. DNA for the CDR3: TGTGCCAGCAGTTATTCGGGGGGGACCCTCACAGATACGCAGTATTTT.

This clone appeared a single time. The chain uses TRBV7-9 and TRBJ1-4; 8 nucleotides align to TRBD1. The CDR3 extends over 14 amino acids. From germline, CDR1 is SEHNR and CDR2 FQNEAQ (reference sequence). J gave up 7 bases and V 4 bases, and 5 bases lay outside the gene matches. The CDR3 DNA follows: TGTGCCAGCAGCTCCCCAGGGGGCTCTGAAAAACTGTTTTTT. Translated: CASSSPGGSEKLFF.

This sequence joins TRBV28 and TRBJ1-5; no reliable D call. There are 15 residues in the CDR3. V dropped 1 base and J dropped 7 bases, with 14 bases sitting between them. The germline V gene has CDR1 MDHEN and CDR2 SYDVKM. The CDR3 DNA reads as TGTGCCAGCAGTTTATTCGGTGCCGCGGACCAGCCCCAGCATTTT. Protein: CASSLFGAADQPQHF.

The chain couples TRBV6-5 to TRBJ2-1, with a possible D match to TRBD2 (5 bases). Germline CDR1 MNHEY, CDR2 SVGAGI. The CDR3 runs to 14 residues. Trimming took 2 bases from V and 1 from J, leaving 6 bases between them. CDR3 nucleotides: TGTGCCAGCAGTTACGGGAGTTCCTACAATGAGCAGTTCTTC. Protein sequence: CASSYGSSYNEQFF.

The rearrangement links TRBV5-4 to TRBJ1-1; TRBD1 is a possible D gene (6 bases). Germline loops: CDR1 SGHNT, CDR2 YYREEE (reference sequence). The CDR3 consists of 15 residues. V gave up 4 bases and J gave up 3 bases, with 16 bases separating them. The CDR3 DNA is TGTGCCAGCAGCCGGGAGACAGGTTACGACACTGAAGCTTTCTTT. As protein: CASSRETGYDTEAFF.

The genes are TRBV6-5 and TRBJ2-7, with 9 bases fitting TRBD1. CDR1 and CDR2 (germline): MNHEY, SVGAGI. The CDR3 spans 13 residues. Trimming cost V 10 bases and J 3 bases; bases outside gene matches: 7. CDR3 amino acids: CATGTGIIYEQYF. The CDR3 region has the DNA TGTGCCACCGGGACAGGGATAATCTACGAGCAGTACTTC.

The chain employs TRBV19 and TRBJ1-5, with TRBD1 matching over 8 bases. The germline V gene encodes CDR1 LNHDA and CDR2 SQIVND (reference sequence). V was clipped by 10 bases and J by 6 bases; unmatched bases: 14. CDR3 length equals 15 residues. In DNA form, the CDR3 reads TGTGCCACTAGGCCCGGACAGGGCTTAGGTCAGCCCCAGCATTTT. Protein: CATRPGQGLGQPQHF.

The chain is built from TRBV5-6 and TRBJ2-4; D remains unclear. Between the trimmed V and J ends, which lost 3 bases and 0 bases, there was a span of 7 bases. The V gene's germline CDR1 is SGHDT and CDR2 YYEEEE. The CDR3 contains 14 residues. CDR3 nucleotide sequence: TGTGCCAGCAGCTCAATACTAGCCAAAAACATTCAGTACTTC. Its translation is CASSSILAKNIQYF.

The chain joins TRBV7-6 to TRBJ1-1; 10 bases are a match to TRBD1. CDR3 length equals 17 residues. CDR1 SGHVS and CDR2 FNYEAQ come from the germline V gene. The trim removed 5 bases at V and 5 bases at J, leaving 14 bases unmatched. The CDR3: CASSGTGDRGLGTEAFF. The DNA for the CDR3 is TGTGCCAGCAGCGGAACCGGAGACAGGGGGCTAGGGACTGAAGCTTTCTTT.

The chain recombines TRBV4-3 with TRBJ2-7, with D perhaps being TRBD1 or TRBD2 (5 bases each). V was clipped by 5 bases and J by 4 bases, with 18 bases between them. The CDR3 length is 15 residues. Looked up from germline, CDR1 is LGHNA and CDR2 is YSLEER. The CDR3 is CASSFGGTGEYEQYF. DNA of the CDR3: TGCGCCAGCAGCTTTGGTGGGACGGGTGAATACGAGCAGTACTTC.

The chain couples TRBV27 to TRBJ1-2, with 7 nucleotides matching TRBD1. V was clipped by 5 bases and J by 7 bases; unmatched bases: 7. CDR1 and CDR2 (germline): MNHEY, SMNVEV (reference sequence). This CDR3 contains 13 residues. The CDR3 protein is CASSRDSLSGYTF. Written as DNA, the CDR3 is TGTGCCAGCAGTAGGGACAGTTTGTCTGGCTACACCTTC.

This chain links TRBV28 with TRBJ2-5; 8 bases are shared with TRBD1. The J call could be wrong; TRBJ2-7 is a better fit for the DNA end. This CDR3 spans 15 amino acids. Germline V gene lookup returns CDR1 MDHEN and CDR2 SYDVKM. CDR3 sequence (DNA): TGTGCCAGCAGTTACCCCCCAGACAGGGGCCACGAGCAGTACTTC. Amino acid sequence: CASSYPPDRGHEQYF.

This clone was counted once. The V call is TRBV2, the J call TRBJ2-7; possible D gene TRBD2, 6 bases. CDR1 is SNHLY and CDR2 is FYNNEI in the germline V gene. The CDR3 extends over 13 amino acids. The V end was cut by 3 bases, the J end by 2 bases, with 8 bases between. DNA for the CDR3: TGTGCCAGCAGTGACGCGGGAACCTACGAGCAGTACTTC. This codes for CASSDAGTYEQYF.

V gene TRBV4-2 combines with J gene TRBJ1-1; 7 bases are shared with TRBD1. Looked up from germline, CDR1 is LGHNA and CDR2 is YNFKEQ. The CDR3 loop spans 14 amino acids. V gave up 0 bases and J gave up 8 bases; unmatched junction bases: 6. The CDR3 DNA reads TGTGCCAGCAGCCAAGATAGGGGACAGTTGGAAGCTTTCTTT. As protein: CASSQDRGQLEAFF.

This clone was recorded only once. In DNA form, the CDR3 reads TGTGCCAGCAGCCCAAATCCGGGACTACATTACAATGAGCAGTTCTTC. Its translation is CASSPNPGLHYNEQFF. The chain carries TRBV7-3 and TRBJ2-1, with 7 positions matching TRBD2. Germline-derived CDR1 and CDR2 are SGHTA and FQGTGA. Unmatched junction bases numbered 11, after V lost 5 bases and J lost 4 bases. This CDR3 is 16 amino acids long.

The V call is TRBV13, the J call TRBJ2-1; 10 positions match TRBD2. The CDR3 length is 15 residues. The germline CDR1 and CDR2 sequences are PRHDT and FYEKMQ (reference sequence). V lost 5 bases, J lost 5 bases, and 6 bases stayed unmatched. CDR3 nucleotides: TGTGCCAGCAGCCGAGGGACTAGCGAGAACAATGAGCAGTTCTTC. Residues: CASSRGTSENNEQFF.

The V and J genes are TRBV28 and TRBJ1-1, with D unclear. Germline V gene lookup returns CDR1 MDHEN and CDR2 SYDVKM. The CDR3 loop spans 13 amino acids. Between the trimmed V and J ends, which lost 4 bases and 2 bases, there was a span of 8 bases. The CDR3 region has the DNA TGTGCCAGCAGTTACATAGTTAACACTGAAGCTTTCTTT. It translates to CASSYIVNTEAFF.

The chain is built from TRBV9 and TRBJ1-1, with 7 bases identical to TRBD1. The CDR3 extends over 13 amino acids. CDR1 is SGDLS and CDR2 is YYNGEE in the germline V gene. Losses at the gene ends were 4 bases for V and 4 bases for J; bases not matched to a gene: 4. This CDR3 is CASSLDRVTEAFF. DNA for the CDR3: TGTGCCAGCAGCCTAGACAGGGTCACTGAAGCTTTCTTT.

The genes are TRBV29-1 and TRBJ1-4, with D uncertain. The germline V gene encodes CDR1 SQVTM and CDR2 ANQGSEA. The CDR3 spans 13 residues. Deletions cut 5 bases from V and 5 bases from J, with 12 bases between. The CDR3 sequence is CSVLTEPNEKLFF. CDR3 DNA sequence: TGCAGCGTTCTAACGGAGCCAAATGAAAAACTGTTTTTT.

CDR3 residues: CASSLFEGYEQYF. The CDR3 DNA follows: TGTGCCAGCAGTCTATTTGAGGGCTACGAGCAGTACTTC. The chain uses TRBV27 and TRBJ2-7; D perhaps matches TRBD2 (5 bases). The CDR3 length is 13 residues. Germline lookup yields CDR1 MNHEY and CDR2 SMNVEV (reference sequence). Trimming took 5 bases from V and 3 from J, leaving 11 bases between them.

The chain links TRBV29-1 to TRBJ2-3, with TRBD1 identical over 8 bases. CDR3 size: 15 residues. In germline, CDR1 is SQVTM, CDR2 ANQGSEA. V was pared by 3 bases and J by 0 bases, with 5 bases of the junction left unmatched. The DNA for the CDR3 is TGCAGCGTTGAGACAAGGACAGGGAGCACAGATACGCAGTATTTT. The encoded protein is CSVETRTGSTDTQYF.

The chain is built from TRBV18 and TRBJ2-1, with D perhaps matching TRBD1 or TRBD2 (6 bases each). Between the trimmed V and J ends, which lost 0 bases and 14 bases, there was a span of 14 bases. The germline CDR1 and CDR2 sequences are KGHSH and LQKENI. The CDR3 length is 13 residues. The CDR3 DNA follows: TGTGCCAGCTCACCACCGGAGGGGGTTTCAGAGTTCTTC. Residues: CASSPPEGVSEFF.

This clone has a handful of counts. V and J are TRBV6-4 and TRBJ2-1; 8 bases match TRBD2. Losses at the gene ends were 4 bases for V and 5 bases for J; bases not matched to a gene: 1. The CDR3 consists of 13 residues. Germline CDR1 and CDR2: MRHNA and SNTAGT. The CDR3 sequence: CASSAGGHNEQFF. Written as DNA, the CDR3 is TGTGCCAGCAGTGCGGGGGGGCACAATGAGCAGTTCTTC.